This T cell receptor beta chain was recovered during a study of CD8 T cells in ankylosing spondylitis. Study-wide results and limits: The authors reported significant enrichment of disease-linked clones in matched ankylosing spondylitis synovial fluid.

This CDR3 comprises 12 residues. V was pared by 8 bases and J by 0 bases, with 8 bases between. Germline values: CDR1 WSHSY, CDR2 SAAADI. This clonotype was detected many times. What it binds is not known. With molecular barcodes, quantitative 5'-RACE was used to make the TCR beta libraries. TCRdb ran MiXCR on the 5' RACE reads and lists one entry per CDR3 protein. The sample yields about 250,000 distinct CDR3 sequences, under 30% seen once. Input material: blood, either unsorted or a sorted T cell fraction (not recorded which). This sequence joins TRBV10-2 and TRBJ2-7; D is unresolved. The sequence derives from a male donor with ankylosing spondylitis or in good health (not recorded which). Here the CDR3 DNA reads TGCGCCAGCTGGGCGGACTCCTACGAGCAGTACTTC. Translation: CASWADSYEQYF.